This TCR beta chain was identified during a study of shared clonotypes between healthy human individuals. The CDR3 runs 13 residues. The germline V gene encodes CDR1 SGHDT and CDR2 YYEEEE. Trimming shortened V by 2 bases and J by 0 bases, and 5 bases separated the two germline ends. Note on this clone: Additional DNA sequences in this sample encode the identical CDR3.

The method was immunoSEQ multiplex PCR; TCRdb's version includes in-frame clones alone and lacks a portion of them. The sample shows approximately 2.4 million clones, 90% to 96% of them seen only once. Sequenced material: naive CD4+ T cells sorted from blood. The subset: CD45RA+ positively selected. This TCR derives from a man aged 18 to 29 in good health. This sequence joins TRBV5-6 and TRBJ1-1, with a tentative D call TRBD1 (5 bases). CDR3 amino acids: CASSLGVNTEAFF. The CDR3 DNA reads TGTGCCAGCAGCTTAGGGGTGAACACTGAAGCTTTCTTT.